A selection of T cell receptor beta chains follows, all from one sample in a study of blood T cell repertoires in COVID-19. Profiled with immunoSEQ multiplex PCR; TCRdb holds only in-frame clones, not every one. Here the sample spans some 140,000 clones, roughly 85% being singletons. The specimen sequenced was peripheral blood. These receptors were obtained from a man aged 55 to 69 with acute or convalescent COVID-19. Each CDR3 is given with its conserved first and last residue. The D gene is left open where the match is weak. Clone size is stated in some rows and not others, as once, few, many or a class when expanded.

TRBJ1-4,-,-,TRBV5-1,CASSLVRGEKLFF,TGCGCCAGCAGCTTGGTAAGGGGTGAAAAACTGTTTTTT
TRBJ1-2,-,-,TRBV12-3/TRBV12-4,CASSRGLGYTF,TGTGCCAGCAGCCGTGGACTCGGCTACACCTTC
TRBJ1-3,-,TRBD1,TRBV19,CASSSRMGQPFSGNTIYF,TGTGCCAGTAGTAGCCGGATGGGACAGCCTTTCTCTGGAAACACCATATATTTT
TRBJ1-1,few,-,TRBV7-2,CASSSYRNTEAFF,TGTGCCAGCAGCTCCTACCGGAACACTGAAGCTTTCTTT
TRBJ2-1,-,-,TRBV28,CASSEDFSYNEQFF,TGTGCCAGCAGTGAAGACTTCTCCTACAATGAGCAGTTCTTC
TRBJ1-5,-,-,TRBV10-3,CAISESVGGQPQHF,TGTGCCATCAGTGAGTCGGTGGGGGGTCAGCCCCAGCATTTT
TRBJ2-1,-,TRBD2,TRBV27,CASSLGLALNEQFF,TGTGCCAGCAGTTTGGGACTAGCGTTGAATGAGCAGTTCTTC
TRBJ1-6,-,-,TRBV6-6,CASSPLYNSPLHF,TGTGCCAGCAGTCCTTTGTATAATTCACCCCTCCACTTT
TRBJ1-2,-,-,TRBV6-1,CASSELALNYGYTF,TGTGCCAGCAGTGAACTAGCACTGAACTATGGCTACACCTTC
TRBJ2-1,-,-,TRBV19,CASGDDLSYNEQFF,TGTGCCTCGGGAGACGACCTCTCCTACAATGAGCAGTTCTTC
TRBJ2-2,-,TRBD1,TRBV28,CASSSGQGNTGELFF,TGTGCCAGCAGTTCGGGACAGGGAAACACCGGGGAGCTGTTTTTT
TRBJ2-5,-,TRBD2,TRBV4-3,CASSSGTSGFQETQYF,TGCGCCAGCAGCTCCGGGACTAGCGGATTTCAAGAGACCCAGTACTTC
TRBJ1-1,few,-,TRBV5-4,CASSLAGSTEAFF,TGTGCCAGCAGCTTGGCAGGCAGCACTGAAGCTTTCTTT
TRBJ2-3,-,TRBD2,TRBV5-1,CASSPLVAGSTDTQYF,TGCGCCAGCAGCCCTCTGGTAGCGGGGAGCACAGATACGCAGTATTTT
TRBJ2-7,-,TRBD1,TRBV19,CASEDRAYEQYF,TGTGCCAGTGAGGACAGGGCCTACGAGCAGTACTTC
TRBJ2-5,-,-,TRBV5-4,CASTPLEMRRETQYF,TGTGCCAGCACTCCGCTAGAAATGAGGAGGGAGACCCAGTACTTC
TRBJ1-2,-,TRBD1,TRBV7-9,CASSLATGSMLRGYTF,TGTGCCAGCAGCTTAGCGACAGGGAGTATGCTTCGGGGCTACACCTTC
TRBJ2-1,-,TRBD2,TRBV5-1,CASRMGLAANNEQFF,TGCGCCAGCAGGATGGGACTAGCGGCTAACAATGAGCAGTTCTTC
TRBJ1-1,-,TRBD1,TRBV7-9,CASSSYRDRGTEAFF,TGTGCCAGCAGCTCTTACCGGGACAGGGGCACTGAAGCTTTCTTT
TRBJ2-4,-,TRBD2,TRBV20-1,CSASAPGLAGGLAKNIQYF,TGCAGTGCTAGTGCACCGGGACTAGCGGGAGGGTTAGCCAAAAACATTCAGTACTTC
TRBJ1-3,-,-,TRBV9,CASSGETIYF,TGTGCCAGCAGCGGCGAAACCATATATTTT
TRBJ1-1,-,-,TRBV6-2/TRBV6-3,CASSYELMNTEAFF,TGTGCCAGCAGTTACGAGTTAATGAACACTGAAGCTTTCTTT
TRBJ2-1,-,-,TRBV11-1,CASSLAQTRYNEQFF,TGTGCCAGCAGCTTAGCGCAGACTAGGTACAATGAGCAGTTCTTC
TRBJ2-3,-,-,TRBV4-3,CASSQDGFRTGDTQYF,TGCGCCAGCAGCCAAGACGGCTTCCGGACTGGGGATACGCAGTATTTT
TRBJ1-3,-,-,TRBV21-1,CASSFHRQDPENTIYF,TGTGCCAGCAGCTTTCACCGACAGGATCCGGAAAACACCATATATTTT
TRBJ1-1,-,-,TRBV5-1,CASSLGTVGPTTEAFF,TGCGCCAGCAGCTTGGGGACAGTCGGGCCGACTACTGAAGCTTTCTTT
TRBJ1-2,few,-,TRBV29-1,CSVLEGGIGYTF,TGCAGCGTCCTTGAAGGGGGAATTGGCTACACCTTC
TRBJ2-2,-,TRBD2,TRBV29-1,CSVGEGGELFF,TGCAGCGTAGGGGAGGGAGGGGAGCTGTTTTTT
TRBJ2-2,-,TRBD1,TRBV18,CASSPRATGVTGELFF,TGTGCCAGCTCACCACGCGCGACAGGGGTCACCGGGGAGCTGTTTTTT
TRBJ2-3,-,-,TRBV7-8,CASSLALHGTDTQYF,TGTGCCAGCAGCTTAGCACTTCACGGTACAGATACGCAGTATTTT
TRBJ2-2,-,TRBD2,TRBV24-1,CATSDPREPTGELFF,TGTGCCACCAGTGACCCGCGGGAGCCCACCGGGGAGCTGTTTTTT
TRBJ2-1,once,-,TRBV7-2,CASSVAVHNEQFF,TGTGCCAGCAGCGTCGCGGTCCACAATGAGCAGTTCTTC
TRBJ1-1,once,TRBD1,TRBV3-1/TRBV3-2,CASTYRGKVNTEAFF,TGTGCCAGCACCTACAGGGGTAAGGTGAACACTGAAGCTTTCTTT
TRBJ2-7,-,TRBD2,TRBV14,CASSHRVSGRTYEQYF,TGTGCCAGCAGCCATCGAGTGAGCGGGAGGACCTACGAGCAGTACTTC
TRBJ1-1,few,-,TRBV29-1,CSGEENTEAFF,TGCAGCGGGGAGGAAAACACTGAAGCTTTCTTT
TRBJ2-1,-,TRBD2,TRBV15,CATSRDKLAGYNEQFF,TGTGCCACCAGCAGAGATAAGCTAGCGGGCTACAATGAGCAGTTCTTC
TRBJ2-5,-,-,TRBV5-1,CASKSSVAKETQYF,TGCGCCAGCAAGTCTAGCGTTGCTAAAGAGACCCAGTACTTC
TRBJ1-2,-,TRBD1,TRBV3-1/TRBV3-2,CASSQFGTGVYGYTF,TGTGCCAGCAGCCAATTTGGGACAGGAGTCTATGGCTACACCTTC
TRBJ2-7,-,-,TRBV7-8,CASSLVVLSYEQYF,TGTGCCAGCAGCTTAGTCGTACTTTCCTACGAGCAGTACTTC
TRBJ2-7,-,-,TRBV5-5,CASSLVDNPYEQYF,TGTGCCAGCAGCTTGGTGGACAACCCCTACGAGCAGTACTTC
TRBJ1-2,-,-,TRBV7-4,CASSLQAGISGYTF,TGTGCCAGCAGCTTACAGGCAGGGATCTCTGGCTACACCTTC
TRBJ2-6,-,-,TRBV6-1,CASSEAEGSGANVLTF,TGTGCCAGCAGTGAAGCTGAGGGATCCGGGGCCAACGTCCTGACTTTC
TRBJ1-5,-,-,TRBV7-2,CASSLGVREPQHF,TGTGCCAGCAGCTTAGGGGTGCGGGAGCCCCAGCATTTT
TRBJ2-3,-,-,TRBV10-3,CAISDISRRVSGTQYF,TGTGCCATCAGTGACATATCGAGGAGGGTCTCTGGTACGCAGTATTTT
TRBJ1-1,-,-,TRBV28,CASTSGQPNTEAFF,TGTGCCAGCACCTCAGGACAGCCGAACACTGAAGCTTTCTTT
TRBJ2-5,-,-,TRBV2,CASSSVGETQYF,TGTGCCAGCTCCAGTGTCGGGGAGACCCAGTACTTC
TRBJ2-3,few,TRBD1,TRBV7-9,CASSLRRGRTDTQYF,TGTGCCAGCAGCTTACGCAGGGGGCGCACAGATACGCAGTATTTT
TRBJ2-5,once,-,TRBV12-1,CASSFARGAQETQYF,-
TRBJ1-4,-,TRBD1,TRBV28,CASSYGTGGEKLFF,TGTGCCAGCAGTTACGGGACAGGGGGTGAAAAACTGTTTTTT
TRBJ1-1,few,-,TRBV6-1,CASSEPRHMAEAFF,TGTGCCAGCAGTGAACCCCGACATATGGCTGAAGCTTTCTTT
TRBJ1-6,-,-,TRBV5-1,CASSLEQGDSPLHF,TGCGCCAGCAGCTTGGAACAGGGAGATTCACCCCTCCACTTT
TRBJ1-2,-,-,TRBV6-6,CASSYSQMGDGYTF,TGTGCCAGCAGTTACTCCCAGATGGGCGATGGCTACACCTTC
TRBJ2-1,-,-,TRBV5-1,CASSEGGNSYNEQFF,TGCGCCAGCAGCGAGGGCGGGAACTCCTACAATGAGCAGTTCTTC
TRBJ1-2,-,-,TRBV30,CAWSVGGTLYGYTF,TGTGCCTGGAGTGTTGGAGGGACTCTCTATGGCTACACCTTC